Shown below are 2 T cell receptor beta chains from a single sample sequenced in a study of cytomegalovirus exposure and HLA in healthy donors (TCRdb year 2017). The library was obtained by the immunoSEQ multiplex PCR assay. The multiplex PCR relied on a mix of 60 forward primers for TCR Vbeta segments and 13 reverse primers for TCR Jbeta segments. In its TCRdb copy, this immuneACCESS table keeps in-frame sequences only and misses some clones. Where compared with another copy, unresolved V genes explain less than half of these, and the others have no known cause. Within this sample are fewer than 200,000 clones, with over 80% of them counted one time only. The leading ten clones occupy roughly 1.6% of the sample. The sample taken for sequencing was PBMCs. All receptors come from a girl under 18 in good health and CMV-seropositive.

The CDR3 protein is CASSQVGQKGGYTF. The CDR3 DNA follows: TGCGCCAGCAGCCAAGTTGGACAGAAAGGGGGCTACACCTTC. The chain links TRBV4-1 to TRBJ1-2; tentatively, D is TRBD1 (6 bases). Trimming took 1 base from V and 8 from J, leaving 14 bases between them. The CDR3 sequence is 14 residues long. In germline, CDR1 is MGHRA, CDR2 YSYEKL.

The sample holds a few counts of this clone. The rearrangement joins TRBV2 to TRBJ1-1; no clear D. The CDR3 extends over 13 amino acids. Deletions cut 11 bases from V and 1 base from J, with 14 bases between. Germline CDR1 and CDR2: SNHLY and FYNNEI. The CDR3 bases are TGTGCCGGGCGGGTCCTAGAGAACACTGAAGCTTTCTTT. Translated: CAGRVLENTEAFF.